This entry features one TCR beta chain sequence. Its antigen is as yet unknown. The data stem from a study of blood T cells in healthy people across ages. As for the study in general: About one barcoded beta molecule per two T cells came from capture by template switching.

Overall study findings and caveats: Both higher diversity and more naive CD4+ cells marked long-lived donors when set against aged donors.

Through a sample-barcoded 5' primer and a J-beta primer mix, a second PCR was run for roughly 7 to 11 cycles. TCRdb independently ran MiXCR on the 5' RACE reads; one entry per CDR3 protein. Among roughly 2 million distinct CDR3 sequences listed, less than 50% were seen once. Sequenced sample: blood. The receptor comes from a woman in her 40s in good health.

The CDR3 sequence is CASSLILAGVKSSYEQYF. CDR3 bases: TGTGCCAGCAGTTTAATCCTAGCGGGCGTGAAGAGCTCCTACGAGCAGTACTTC. The chain links TRBV28 to TRBJ2-7; TRBD2 matches 8 bases. The CDR3 has 18 residues. Trimming cost V 2 bases and J 0 bases; bases outside gene matches: 12. Per germline, CDR1 MDHEN and CDR2 SYDVKM.